The 23 T cell receptor beta chains listed next were all sequenced from one sample in a study of T-cell memory formation after mild COVID-19. TCRdb independently ran MiXCR on the 5' RACE reads; one entry per CDR3 protein. Altogether 300,000 to 400,000 distinct CDR3 sequences are present, around 15% being singletons, with the ten largest covering 20% to 25%. The sequencing input was PBMCs or a T cell subset sorted from them (not recorded which). The receptors stem from a man between 18 and 29 years old who had mild COVID-19 (a few samples of this study predate the infection). Cell type and time point are not known.

This clonotype was counted at least ten times. The CDR3 DNA is TGTGCCAGCAGCTTATTAGGGGGGAACGCAGATACGCAGTATTTT. This sequence encodes CASSLLGGNADTQYF. This rearrangement joins TRBV7-8 to TRBJ2-3, with D possibly being TRBD1 or TRBD2 (6 bases each). Germline CDR1 reads SGHVS; CDR2 reads FQNEAQ. The germline V and J ends were trimmed by 2 bases and 4 bases, with 13 bases remaining between them. CDR3 size: 15 residues.

This clonotype was seen a few times. The chain uses TRBV7-6 and TRBJ1-4; a possible D gene is TRBD1 (6 bases). V lost 3 bases and J 3 bases, leaving 14 bases between the germline ends. CDR1 is SGHVS, CDR2 FNYEAQ, per germline. CDR3 length: 16 residues. CDR3 DNA: TGTGCCAGCAGCTTCGCCCCAGGGGCCGCTAATGAAAAACTGTTTTTT. Residues: CASSFAPGAANEKLFF.

The CDR3 region has the DNA TGTGCCAGCAGCCTCCCAGCCAGTGGGAGCTCGATTCAAGAGACCCAGTACTTC. Its protein is CASSLPASGSSIQETQYF. V usage is TRBV3-1 and J usage is TRBJ2-5, with a tentative D call TRBD2 (5 bases). The CDR3 runs to 18 residues. Germline CDR1 LGHDT, CDR2 YNNKEL (reference sequence). V was trimmed by 4 bases and J by 2 bases, leaving 23 bases between them.

The chain combines TRBV30 with TRBJ1-6; perhaps TRBD1 as D (5 bases). V lost 4 bases and J 7 bases, leaving 20 bases between the germline ends. This CDR3 comprises 16 residues. Per the germline V gene, CDR1 is GTSNPN and CDR2 is SVGIG (reference sequence). Written as DNA, the CDR3 is TGTGCCTGGAAGCCCGGGACGGGGATATCAAATTCACCCCTCCACTTT. Residues: CAWKPGTGISNSPLHF.

This clonotype was seen more than once but under ten times. Sequence at one end of the junction differs from germline and may be a read error. The chain links TRBV7-2 to TRBJ1-2, with D possibly being TRBD1 (6 bases). Looked up from germline, CDR1 is SGHTA and CDR2 is FQGNSA. This CDR3 spans 11 amino acids. Here the CDR3 reads CASSRGGYSLF. In DNA, the CDR3 is TGTGCCAGCAGCCGAGGGGGTTATAGCCTCTTC. The complete variable domain, with remaining parts taken from reference TRBV7-2 and TRBJ1-2, reads GAGVSQSPSNKVTEKGKDVELRCDPISGHTALYWYRQSLGQGLEFLIYFQGNSAPDKSGLPSDRFSAERTGGSVSTLTIQRTQQEDSAVYLCASSRGGYSLFGSGTRLTVV.

The chain carries TRBV20-1 and TRBJ2-7, with TRBD1 identical over 9 bases. Germline V lookup: CDR1 DFQATT, CDR2 SNEGSKA (reference sequence). The CDR3 spans 14 residues. The trim removed 4 bases at V and 0 bases at J, leaving 4 bases unmatched. CDR3 coding DNA: TGCAGTGCTACCGGGACAGGGAGCTCCTACGAGCAGTACGTC. Its translation is CSATGTGSSYEQYV.

This chain joins TRBV12-3 or TRBV12-4 and TRBJ2-5; 10 nucleotides agree with TRBD2. V shed 6 bases and J 0 bases; nucleotides not matched to a gene: 13. The CDR3 is 18 amino acids. The DNA for the CDR3 is TGTGCCAGCAGAACCGGTGGGCTAGCGGGGGACAACCAAGAGACCCAGTACTTC. This codes for CASRTGGLAGDNQETQYF.

This sequence joins TRBV14 and TRBJ2-7; D ambiguous. Deletions cut 2 bases from V and 3 bases from J, with 8 bases between. The CDR3 spans 13 residues. Looked up from germline, CDR1 is SGHDN and CDR2 is FVKESK. CDR3 amino acids: CASSQLQSYEQYF. In DNA, the CDR3 is TGTGCCAGCAGCCAACTACAGAGCTACGAGCAGTACTTC.

The gene calls are TRBV10-3 and TRBJ1-2; weak D call: TRBD1 (6 bases). V lost 7 bases to trimming and J lost 4 bases, with 7 bases between them. This CDR3 is 11 amino acids long. Looked up from germline, CDR1 is ENHRY and CDR2 is SYGVKD. CDR3: CAIKGGYGYTF. In DNA form, the CDR3 reads TGTGCCATCAAAGGGGGCTATGGCTACACCTTC.

The chain couples TRBV20-1 to TRBJ1-1; possibly TRBD1 for D (5 bases). Germline loops: CDR1 DFQATT, CDR2 SNEGSKA (reference sequence). This CDR3 spans 13 amino acids. V shed 6 bases and J shed 8 bases, with 19 bases lying between them. The CDR3 sequence is CSAVSGAFSEAFF. In DNA, the CDR3 is TGCAGTGCCGTCAGCGGGGCGTTTTCCGAAGCTTTCTTT.

In this sample, this clonotype turned up a few times. J is TRBJ2-7 and V is TRBV2; D is ambiguous. Trimming left V 2 bases short and J 2 bases short, with 10 bases between. The CDR3 consists of 14 residues. CDR1 is SNHLY, CDR2 FYNNEI, per germline. The CDR3, as DNA: TGTGCCAGCAGTGAAAATTACGGAACCTACGAGCAGTACGTC. This encodes CASSENYGTYEQYV.

This clonotype was seen only a few times. V is TRBV7-2 and J is TRBJ2-2, with D tentatively TRBD2 (7 bases). Germline V gene sequence: CDR1 SGHTA, CDR2 FQGNSA. V gave up 11 bases and J gave up 1 base, with 20 bases separating them. The CDR3 runs 16 residues. Here the CDR3 reads CASLRRGGLNTGELFF. The CDR3 DNA reads as TGTGCCTCCCTGCGGAGGGGGGGATTGAACACCGGGGAGCTGTTTTTT.

This clonotype has just a few counts. The V and J genes are TRBV20-1 and TRBJ2-7; 12 nucleotides match TRBD1. The CDR3 loop spans 15 amino acids. Per germline, CDR1 DFQATT and CDR2 SNEGSKA (reference sequence). The J segment lost 6 bases and the V segment lost 3 bases, leaving 9 bases of the junction unmatched. The CDR3: CSASDGTGGGGEQYF. The CDR3 region has the DNA TGCAGTGCTAGTGACGGGACAGGGGGCGGTGGCGAGCAGTACTTC.

This clonotype was picked up a small number of times. The chain carries TRBV6-1 and TRBJ1-1, with TRBD1 as a possible D gene (5 bases). V lost 10 bases and J 5 bases, leaving 14 bases between the germline ends. Germline V gene sequence: CDR1 MNHNS, CDR2 SASEGT. The CDR3 has 12 residues. CDR3: CAMSGTGTEAFF. The DNA for the CDR3 is TGTGCCATGTCAGGGACCGGGACTGAAGCTTTCTTT.

This clonotype was counted between two and nine times. The genes are TRBV12-3 or TRBV12-4 and TRBJ2-1, with D perhaps TRBD1 (6 bases). The CDR3 has 14 residues. V gave up 1 base and J gave up 10 bases, with 14 bases separating them. CDR3 residues: CASSLGNRVGEQFF. In DNA form, the CDR3 reads TGTGCCAGCAGTTTAGGCAACAGGGTCGGGGAGCAGTTCTTC.

This clonotype was detected only a few times. V is TRBV29-1 and J is TRBJ2-7, with TRBD1 identical over 9 bases. V dropped 2 bases and J dropped 4; count of bases not matched to a gene: 9. The germline V gene has CDR1 SQVTM and CDR2 ANQGSEA. The CDR3 runs 15 residues. For the CDR3, the DNA is TGCAGCGTTGAATTTGTGGACAGGGGCCAATACGAGCAGTACTTC. Amino acids: CSVEFVDRGQYEQYF.

The chain employs TRBV3-1 and TRBJ2-2, with 14 bases lining up with TRBD2. The CDR3 sequence is 15 residues long. CDR1 and CDR2 (germline): LGHDT, YNNKEL (reference sequence). J was trimmed by 7 bases and V by 4 bases; bases with no gene match: 2. CDR3 nucleotide sequence: TGTGCCAGCAGCCGGACTAGCGGGGGGCTCGGGGAGCTGTTTTTT. It encodes CASSRTSGGLGELFF.

This clonotype was observed at least ten times. The rearrangement links TRBV9 to TRBJ2-3, with a weak D call TRBD1 (6 bases). Trimming stripped 2 bases from V and 4 bases from J, with 14 bases between. Germline-derived CDR1 and CDR2 are SGDLS and YYNGEE. CDR3 size: 15 residues. The CDR3 reads CASSVGASQADTQYF. The CDR3 DNA reads as TGTGCCAGCAGCGTGGGGGCTTCTCAGGCAGATACGCAGTATTTT.

Many counts were recorded for this clonotype. The chain has TRBV27 and TRBJ2-3, with D hard to call. Germline V gene sequence: CDR1 MNHEY, CDR2 SMNVEV (reference sequence). Trimming shortened V by 6 bases and J by 3 bases, and 7 bases separated the two germline ends. The CDR3 runs to 12 residues. CDR3 residues: CASSLGTDTQYF. Written as DNA, the CDR3 is TGTGCCAGCAGCTTGGGTACAGATACGCAGTATTTT.

Ten or more counts support this clonotype. This chain connects TRBV6-4 to TRBJ1-5, with TRBD1 identical over 10 bases. CDR3 length: 15 residues. Germline CDR1 is MRHNA and CDR2 is SNTAGT. V shed 2 bases and J 2 bases; nucleotides not matched to a gene: 0. This chain's CDR3 is CASSDGTGGNQPQHF. The CDR3 DNA reads TGTGCCAGCAGTGACGGGACAGGGGGCAATCAGCCCCAGCATTTT.

Only a few counts were recorded for this clonotype. V and J are TRBV12-3 or TRBV12-4 and TRBJ2-1; D is possibly TRBD2 (7 bases). Trimming stripped 4 bases from V and 6 bases from J, with 10 bases between. The CDR3 has 13 residues. The CDR3 spells CASSSAGANEQFF. The CDR3 DNA reads as TGTGCCAGCAGTTCCGCGGGGGCCAATGAGCAGTTCTTC.

This clonotype was detected many times. V is TRBV5-1 and J is TRBJ2-7; tentative D call: TRBD1 (5 bases). Germline-derived CDR1 and CDR2 are SGHRS and YFSETQ. This CDR3 is 14 amino acids long. Trimming removed 4 bases from V and 3 bases from J, with 14 bases in between. The CDR3 loop reads CASSPATDSYEQYF. In DNA, the CDR3 is TGCGCCAGCAGCCCAGCGACCGACAGCTACGAGCAGTACTTC.

This clonotype was observed a handful of times. The J gene is TRBJ1-6, the V gene TRBV6-5; 9 nucleotides align to TRBD1. Germline values: CDR1 MNHEY, CDR2 SVGAGI. The length of the CDR3 is 15 residues. With V trimmed by 5 bases and J by 7 bases, 6 bases remained unmatched. CDR3 sequence (DNA): TGTGCCAGCAGTGACAGGGGGGGCGTGAATTCACCCCTCCACTTT. It yields the protein CASSDRGGVNSPLHF.